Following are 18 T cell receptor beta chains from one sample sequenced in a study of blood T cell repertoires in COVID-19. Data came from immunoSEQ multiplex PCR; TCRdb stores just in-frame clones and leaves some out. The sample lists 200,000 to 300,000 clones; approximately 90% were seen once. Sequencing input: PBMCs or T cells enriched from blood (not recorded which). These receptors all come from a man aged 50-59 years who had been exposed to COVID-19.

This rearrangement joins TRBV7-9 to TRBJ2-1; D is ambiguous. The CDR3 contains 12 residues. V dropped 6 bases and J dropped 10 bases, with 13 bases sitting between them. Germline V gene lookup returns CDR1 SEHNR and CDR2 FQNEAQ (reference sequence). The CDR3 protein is CASSYPRREQFF. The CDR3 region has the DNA TGTGCCAGCAGTTATCCACGTCGGGAGCAGTTCTTC.

The CDR3 loop is CASSPTAGTNTGELFF. The CDR3 nucleotides read TGTGCCAGCTCCCCAACTGCGGGTACGAACACCGGGGAGCTGTTTTTT. This chain joins TRBV18 and TRBJ2-2; perhaps TRBD2 as D (5 bases). The CDR3 contains 16 residues. Germline values: CDR1 KGHSH, CDR2 LQKENI. V was trimmed by 6 bases and J by 0 bases, leaving 14 bases between them.

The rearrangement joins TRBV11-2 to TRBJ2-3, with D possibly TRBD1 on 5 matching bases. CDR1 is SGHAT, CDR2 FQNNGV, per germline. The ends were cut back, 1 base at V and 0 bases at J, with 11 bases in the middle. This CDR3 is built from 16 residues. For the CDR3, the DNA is TGTGCCAGCAGCTTAGTATTCGACAGTAGCACAGATACGCAGTATTTT. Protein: CASSLVFDSSTDTQYF.

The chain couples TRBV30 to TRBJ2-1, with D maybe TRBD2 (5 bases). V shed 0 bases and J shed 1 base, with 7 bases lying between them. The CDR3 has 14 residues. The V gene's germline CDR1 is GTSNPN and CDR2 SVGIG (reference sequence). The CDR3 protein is CAWSVGGSYNEQFF. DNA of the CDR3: TGTGCCTGGAGTGTAGGCGGGTCCTACAATGAGCAGTTCTTC.

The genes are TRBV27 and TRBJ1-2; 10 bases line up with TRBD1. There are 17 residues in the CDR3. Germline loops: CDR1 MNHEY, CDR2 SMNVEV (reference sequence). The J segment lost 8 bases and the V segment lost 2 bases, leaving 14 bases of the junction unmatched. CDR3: CASSLAGTGVGLGGYTF. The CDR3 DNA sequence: TGTGCCAGCAGTTTAGCCGGGACAGGGGTGGGGTTAGGGGGCTACACCTTC.

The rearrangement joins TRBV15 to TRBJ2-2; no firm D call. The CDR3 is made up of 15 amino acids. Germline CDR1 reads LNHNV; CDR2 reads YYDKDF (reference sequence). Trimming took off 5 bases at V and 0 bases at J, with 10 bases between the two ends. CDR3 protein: CATSDRRPNTGELFF. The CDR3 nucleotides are TGTGCCACCAGCGATCGCAGGCCGAACACCGGGGAGCTGTTTTTT.

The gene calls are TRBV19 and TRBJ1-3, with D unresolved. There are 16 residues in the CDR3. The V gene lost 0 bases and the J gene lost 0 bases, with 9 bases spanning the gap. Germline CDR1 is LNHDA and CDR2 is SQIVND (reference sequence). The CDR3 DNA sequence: TGTGCCAGTAGTATAGATCCTCTTAGCTCTGGAAACACCATATATTTT. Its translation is CASSIDPLSSGNTIYF. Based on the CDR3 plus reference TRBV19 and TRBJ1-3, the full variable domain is DGGITQSPKYLFRKEGQNVTLSCEQNLNHDAMYWYRQDPGQGLRLIYYSQIVNDFQKGDIAEGYSVSREKKESFPLTVTSAQKNPTAFYLCASSIDPLSSGNTIYFGEGSWLTVV.

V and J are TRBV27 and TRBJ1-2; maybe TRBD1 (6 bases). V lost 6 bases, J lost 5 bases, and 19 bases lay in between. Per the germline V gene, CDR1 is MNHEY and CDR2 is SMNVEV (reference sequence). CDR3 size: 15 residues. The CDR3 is CASSTRTGNGYGYTF. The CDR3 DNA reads TGTGCCAGCAGCACCCGTACAGGGAATGGGTATGGCTACACCTTC.

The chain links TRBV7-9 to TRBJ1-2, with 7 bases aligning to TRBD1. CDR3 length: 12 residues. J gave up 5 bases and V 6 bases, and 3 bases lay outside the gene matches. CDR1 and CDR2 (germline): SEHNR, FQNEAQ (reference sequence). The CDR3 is CASRRDRYGYTF. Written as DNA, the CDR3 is TGTGCCAGCAGAAGGGACAGATATGGCTACACCTTC. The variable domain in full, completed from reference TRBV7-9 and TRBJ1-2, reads DTGVSQNPRHKITKRGQNVTFRCDPISEHNRLYWYRQTLGQGPEFLTYFQNEAQLEKSRLLSDRFSAERPKGSFSTLEIQRTEQGDSAMYLCASRRDRYGYTFGSGTRLTVV.

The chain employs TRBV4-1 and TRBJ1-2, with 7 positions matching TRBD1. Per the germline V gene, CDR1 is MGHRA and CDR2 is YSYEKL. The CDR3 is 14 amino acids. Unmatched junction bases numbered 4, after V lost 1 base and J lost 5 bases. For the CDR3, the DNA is TGCGCCAGCAGCCAAGCAGGGGGTTGGTATGGCTACACCTTC. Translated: CASSQAGGWYGYTF.

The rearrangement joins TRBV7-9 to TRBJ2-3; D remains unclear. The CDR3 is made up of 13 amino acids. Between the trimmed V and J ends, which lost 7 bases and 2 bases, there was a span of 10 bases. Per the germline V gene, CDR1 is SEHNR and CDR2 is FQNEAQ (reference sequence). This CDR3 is CASTRIATDTQYF. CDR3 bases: TGTGCCAGCACCCGGATAGCCACAGATACGCAGTATTTT. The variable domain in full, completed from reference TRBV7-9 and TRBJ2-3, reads DTGVSQNPRHKITKRGQNVTFRCDPISEHNRLYWYRQTLGQGPEFLTYFQNEAQLEKSRLLSDRFSAERPKGSFSTLEIQRTEQGDSAMYLCASTRIATDTQYFGPGTRLTVL.

The CDR3, as DNA: TGCAGCGTTGAACCCCCCCAGAGCACAGATACGCAGTATTTT. It translates to CSVEPPQSTDTQYF. V gene TRBV29-1 combines with J gene TRBJ2-3; D is unresolved. The CDR3 loop spans 14 amino acids. V was pared by 2 bases and J by 0 bases, with 9 bases between. CDR1 and CDR2 (germline): SQVTM, ANQGSEA.

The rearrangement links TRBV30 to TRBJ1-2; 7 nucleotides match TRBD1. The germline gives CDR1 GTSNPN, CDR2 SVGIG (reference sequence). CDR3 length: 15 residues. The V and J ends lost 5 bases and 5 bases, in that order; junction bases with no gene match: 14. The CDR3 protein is CAWGPRQGKGYGYTF. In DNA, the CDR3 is TGTGCCTGGGGCCCCCGACAGGGTAAGGGGTATGGCTACACCTTC. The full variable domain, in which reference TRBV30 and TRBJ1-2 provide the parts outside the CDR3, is SQTIHQWPATLVQPVGSPLSLECTVEGTSNPNLYWYRQAAGRGLQLLFYSVGIGQISSEVPQNLSASRPQDRQFILSSKKLLLSDSGFYLCAWGPRQGKGYGYTFGSGTRLTVV.

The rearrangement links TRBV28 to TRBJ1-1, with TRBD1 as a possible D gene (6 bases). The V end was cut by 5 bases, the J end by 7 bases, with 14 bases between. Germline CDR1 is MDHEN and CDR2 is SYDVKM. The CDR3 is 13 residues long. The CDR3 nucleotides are TGTGCCAGCAGTCCAGTCGACAGGCGTGAAGCTTTCTTT. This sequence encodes CASSPVDRREAFF.

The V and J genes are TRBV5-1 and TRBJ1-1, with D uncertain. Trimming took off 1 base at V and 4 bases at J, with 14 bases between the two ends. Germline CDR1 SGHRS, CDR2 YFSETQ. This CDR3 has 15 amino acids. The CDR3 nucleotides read TGCGCCAGCAGCTTGAATGGCCTGAGGAGCACTGAAGCTTTCTTT. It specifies CASSLNGLRSTEAFF.

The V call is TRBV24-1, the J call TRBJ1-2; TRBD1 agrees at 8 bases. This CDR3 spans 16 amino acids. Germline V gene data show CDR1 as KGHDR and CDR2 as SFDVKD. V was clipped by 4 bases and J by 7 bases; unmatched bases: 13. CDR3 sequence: CATSDETGQGGAGYTF. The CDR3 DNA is TGTGCCACCAGTGACGAGACCGGACAGGGAGGTGCTGGCTACACCTTC.

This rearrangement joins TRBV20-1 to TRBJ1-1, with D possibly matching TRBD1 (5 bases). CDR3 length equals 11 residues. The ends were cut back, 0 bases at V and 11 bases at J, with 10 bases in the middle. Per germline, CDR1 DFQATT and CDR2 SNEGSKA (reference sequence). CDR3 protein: CSARDRGRAFF. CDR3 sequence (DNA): TGCAGTGCTAGAGATAGGGGTCGGGCTTTCTTT.

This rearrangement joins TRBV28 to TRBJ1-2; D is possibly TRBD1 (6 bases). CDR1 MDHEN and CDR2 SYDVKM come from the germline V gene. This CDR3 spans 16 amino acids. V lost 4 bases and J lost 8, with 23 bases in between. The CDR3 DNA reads TGTGCCAGCAGTTCCTTCGCCACAGGGACACCGGGGGGCTACACCTTC. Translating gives CASSSFATGTPGGYTF.